What follows are 16 T cell receptor beta chains derived from one specimen sequenced in a study of blood T cell repertoires in COVID-19. Method: immunoSEQ multiplex PCR; TCRdb's copy keeps in-frame clones and lacks some. The sample has over 140,000 clones; roughly 76% are singletons. The sequencing input was peripheral blood. These receptors came from a woman between 50 and 59 years old with active or convalescent COVID-19.

The rearrangement uses TRBV30 and TRBJ1-2; 10 positions agree with TRBD1. This CDR3 region has 14 residues. V shed 2 bases, J shed 4 bases, and the junction held 4 bases outside the gene matches. Germline CDR1 is GTSNPN and CDR2 is SVGIG (reference sequence). This CDR3 reads CAWSRDRGTYGYTF. The CDR3 DNA sequence: TGTGCCTGGAGTCGGGACAGGGGAACCTATGGCTACACCTTC.

J is TRBJ2-2 and V is TRBV5-1; 8 bases are a match to TRBD1. From germline, CDR1 is SGHRS and CDR2 YFSETQ. V gave up 0 bases and J gave up 7 bases; unmatched junction bases: 5. There are 15 residues in the CDR3. The CDR3 DNA reads as TGCGCCAGCAGCTTGGCTCAGGGGGCCGGCGGGGAGCTGTTTTTT. Its protein product is CASSLAQGAGGELFF.

In this sample, this clone turned up a few times. This chain joins TRBV19 and TRBJ1-6, with 9 bases lining up with TRBD1. The germline V gene encodes CDR1 LNHDA and CDR2 SQIVND (reference sequence). V trimming: 4 bases; J trimming: 9 bases; junction bases outside the gene matches: 7. There are 15 residues in the CDR3. The CDR3 sequence is CASSTTGTGISPLHF. The DNA for the CDR3 is TGTGCCAGTAGTACGACCGGGACAGGGATTTCACCCCTCCACTTT.

This sequence joins TRBV6-5 and TRBJ1-6; D remains ambiguous. CDR3 size: 14 residues. Per germline, CDR1 MNHEY and CDR2 SVGAGI. Trimming cost V 6 bases and J 8 bases, with 14 bases left between them. The CDR3 DNA sequence: TGTGCCAGCAGCCCCAAATGGAGGGATTCACCCCTCCACTTT. It translates to CASSPKWRDSPLHF.

A few counts support this clone. The rearrangement joins TRBV11-2 to TRBJ2-1, with D possibly TRBD1 on 5 matching bases. Germline V gives CDR1 SGHAT, CDR2 FQNNGV. This CDR3 region has 16 residues. V was clipped by 2 bases and J by 0 bases, with 11 bases between them. The CDR3 DNA follows: TGTGCCAGCAGCTTAACAGGCGGTTACTCCTACAATGAGCAGTTCTTC. Translating it yields CASSLTGGYSYNEQFF.

This chain joins TRBV10-3 and TRBJ2-7, with TRBD1 as a possible D gene (6 bases). V was clipped by 5 bases and J by 0 bases, with 8 bases between them. Germline lookup yields CDR1 ENHRY and CDR2 SYGVKD. The CDR3 runs to 13 residues. The CDR3 region is CAISKDSSYEQYF. CDR3 DNA: TGTGCCATCAGTAAGGACAGCTCCTACGAGCAGTACTTC.

This clone is a singleton in its sample. The chain employs TRBV5-5 and TRBJ1-1; 7 bases are a match to TRBD1. V lost 4 bases to trimming and J lost 3 bases; unmatched junction nucleotides: 9. This CDR3 contains 15 residues. Germline V gives CDR1 SGHKS, CDR2 YYEKEE (reference sequence). CDR3 coding DNA: TGTGCCAGCAGCGCCCAGGGGGAGGTTTACACTGAAGCTTTCTTT. This gives the protein CASSAQGEVYTEAFF. The complete variable domain, with remaining parts taken from reference TRBV5-5 and TRBJ1-1, reads DAGVTQSPTHLIKTRGQQVTLRCSPISGHKSVSWYQQVLGQGPQFIFQYYEKEERGRGNFPDRFSARQFPNYSSELNVNALLLGDSALYLCASSAQGEVYTEAFFGQGTRLTVV.

The chain links TRBV18 to TRBJ1-1, with TRBD1 identical over 8 bases. J gave up 4 bases and V 3 bases, and 7 bases lay outside the gene matches. The CDR3 has 15 residues. In germline, CDR1 is KGHSH, CDR2 LQKENI. The CDR3 is CASSPLTGAITEAFF. CDR3 nucleotide sequence: TGTGCCAGCTCACCGTTGACAGGGGCAATCACTGAAGCTTTCTTT.

V gene TRBV20-1 combines with J gene TRBJ2-2, with D perhaps matching TRBD1 (5 bases). Germline loops: CDR1 DFQATT, CDR2 SNEGSKA (reference sequence). V was clipped by 3 bases and J by 10 bases, with 15 bases between them. This CDR3 region has 13 residues. The CDR3 DNA reads TGCAGTGCTAGTCCCCACAGGCCTGAGGAGCTGTTTTTT. Its protein product is CSASPHRPEELFF.

This clone occurred a few times. The chain employs TRBV30 and TRBJ2-3, with D uncertain. The CDR3 consists of 13 residues. Germline V lookup: CDR1 GTSNPN, CDR2 SVGIG (reference sequence). Trimming took off 0 bases at V and 4 bases at J, with 8 bases between the two ends. Here the CDR3 DNA reads TGTGCCTGGAGTGTACGATCGGCAGATACGCAGTATTTT. Its translation is CAWSVRSADTQYF.

The CDR3 sequence: CASRRDRGDTEAFF. The DNA for the CDR3 is TGTGCCAGCAGGAGGGACAGGGGGGACACTGAAGCTTTCTTT. This sequence joins TRBV28 and TRBJ1-1, with 11 nucleotides matching TRBD1. Germline CDR1 is MDHEN and CDR2 is SYDVKM. V lost 6 bases to trimming and J lost 3 bases; unmatched junction nucleotides: 3. The CDR3 has 14 amino acids.

The chain links TRBV5-6 to TRBJ2-7, with a possible D match to TRBD2 (6 bases). The CDR3 is made up of 13 amino acids. From germline, CDR1 is SGHDT and CDR2 YYEEEE. Trimming removed 4 bases at V and 3 bases at J, with 11 bases between. CDR3 sequence reads: CASSQGLGYEQYF. The CDR3 DNA sequence: TGTGCCAGCAGCCAGGGACTCGGCTACGAGCAGTACTTC.

The CDR3 DNA is TGCAGTGGACAGTGGGGCACTGAAGCTTTCTTT. It is translated as CSGQWGTEAFF. The chain couples TRBV20-1 to TRBJ1-1; weak D call: TRBD1 (5 bases). The germline CDR1 and CDR2 sequences are DFQATT and SNEGSKA (reference sequence). The CDR3 totals 11 residues. The V end was cut by 7 bases, the J end by 4 bases, with 10 bases between.

This clone was seen only once. V and J are TRBV2 and TRBJ1-2; D is unclear. The germline V gene has CDR1 SNHLY and CDR2 FYNNEI. Trimming shortened V by 7 bases and J by 4 bases, and 16 bases separated the two germline ends. This CDR3 is 14 amino acids long. CDR3 in amino acids: CASTEGPSPYGYTF. Here the CDR3 DNA reads TGTGCCAGCACCGAGGGCCCTTCCCCCTATGGCTACACCTTC.

The rearrangement uses TRBV7-3 and TRBJ2-1; 10 bases fit TRBD2. Germline assignment: CDR1 SGHTA and CDR2 FQGTGA. J was trimmed by 8 bases and V by 5 bases; bases with no gene match: 15. The CDR3 is 17 residues long. DNA for the CDR3: TGTGCCAGCAGCCGCGACCAAGCGGGAGGGTTGAGCGATGAGCAGTTCTTC. Residues: CASSRDQAGGLSDEQFF.

The chain carries TRBV6-2 or TRBV6-3 and TRBJ2-7; TRBD2 agrees at 10 bases. Germline trimming cut 5 bases from V and 6 bases from J; bases unmatched to any gene: 7. Germline-derived CDR1 and CDR2 are MNHEY and SVGEGT. CDR3 length: 14 amino acids. CDR3 DNA sequence: TGTGCCAGCAGTGACCCGGGACTAGCGCGCGAGCAGTACTTC. Translation gives CASSDPGLAREQYF.